Sequencing of this T cell receptor (beta chain) was carried out in a study of T cells after yellow fever vaccination. Findings and limits, study-wide: A weaker but faster secondary response was observed, peaking on day 5 versus 15. Only a small proportion of the clonotypes turned up in both the CD4 and the CD8 compartments, likely arising from convergent recombination.

In TCRdb, the 5' RACE reads were re-called with MiXCR into one record per CDR3 protein. The table lists approximately 600,000 distinct CDR3 sequences, approximately 13% of them singletons. J gave up 5 bases and V 5 bases, and 11 bases lay outside the gene matches. The CDR3 sequence is 15 residues long. The germline V gene encodes CDR1 SGHAT and CDR2 FQNNGV. A word on this clonotype: Its matching antigen is unknown.

The sample consisted of PBMCs, taken on the day of the yellow fever booster vaccination. This TCR came from a young man who received the YFV17D yellow fever vaccine. The V call is TRBV11-2, the J call TRBJ2-5; 7 positions agree with TRBD1. In DNA, the CDR3 is TGTGCCAGCAGCACAAACCACAGGGGACGGGAGACCCAGTACTTC. Amino acid sequence: CASSTNHRGRETQYF.